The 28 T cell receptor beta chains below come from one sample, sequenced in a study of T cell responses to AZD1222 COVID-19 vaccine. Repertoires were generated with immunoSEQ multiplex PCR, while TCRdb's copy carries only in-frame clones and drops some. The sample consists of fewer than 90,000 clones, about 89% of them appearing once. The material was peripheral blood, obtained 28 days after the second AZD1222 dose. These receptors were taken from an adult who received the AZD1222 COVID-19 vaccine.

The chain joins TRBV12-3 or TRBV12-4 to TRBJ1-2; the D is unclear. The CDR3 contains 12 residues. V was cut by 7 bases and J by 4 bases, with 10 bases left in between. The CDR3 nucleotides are TGTGCCAGCAATCTGGGTCCCTATGGCTACACCTTC. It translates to CASNLGPYGYTF.

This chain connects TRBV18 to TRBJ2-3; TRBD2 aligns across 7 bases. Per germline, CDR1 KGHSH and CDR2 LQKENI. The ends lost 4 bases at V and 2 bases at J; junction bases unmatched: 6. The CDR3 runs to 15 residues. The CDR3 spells CASSRIAGPTDTQYF. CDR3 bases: TGTGCCAGCTCACGAATAGCGGGCCCCACAGATACGCAGTATTTT.

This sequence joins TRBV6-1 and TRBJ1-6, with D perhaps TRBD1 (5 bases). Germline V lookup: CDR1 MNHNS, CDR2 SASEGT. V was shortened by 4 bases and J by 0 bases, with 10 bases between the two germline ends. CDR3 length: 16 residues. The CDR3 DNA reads TGTGCCAGCAGTGGGGGGGGTAGCTCCTATAATTCACCCCTCCACTTT. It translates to CASSGGGSSYNSPLHF.

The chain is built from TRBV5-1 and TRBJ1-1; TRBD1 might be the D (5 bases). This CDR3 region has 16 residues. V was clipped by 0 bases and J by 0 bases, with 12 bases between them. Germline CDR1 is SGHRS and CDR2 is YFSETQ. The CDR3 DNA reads TGCGCCAGCAGCTTGGGACAGTCAACCATGAACACTGAAGCTTTCTTT. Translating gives CASSLGQSTMNTEAFF.

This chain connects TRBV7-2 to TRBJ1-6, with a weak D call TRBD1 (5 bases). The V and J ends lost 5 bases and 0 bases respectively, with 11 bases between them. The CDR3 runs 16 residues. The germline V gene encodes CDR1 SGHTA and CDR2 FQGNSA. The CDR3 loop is CASSRRGISYNSPLHF. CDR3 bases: TGTGCCAGCAGCCGGCGGGGGATCTCCTATAATTCACCCCTCCACTTT.

Here the CDR3 reads CASSPGTVGNQPQHF. The CDR3 DNA reads TGTGCCAGCAGCCCAGGGACAGTAGGCAATCAGCCCCAGCATTTT. This sequence joins TRBV11-2 and TRBJ1-5; 7 bases line up with TRBD1. Trimming removed 5 bases from V and 2 bases from J; junction bases left unmatched: 6. The CDR3 consists of 15 residues. CDR1 SGHAT and CDR2 FQNNGV come from the germline V gene.

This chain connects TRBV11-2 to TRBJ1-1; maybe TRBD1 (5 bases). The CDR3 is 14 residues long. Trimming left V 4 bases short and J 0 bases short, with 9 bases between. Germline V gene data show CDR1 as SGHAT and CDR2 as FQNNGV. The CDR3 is CASSSRDLNTEAFF. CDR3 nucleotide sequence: TGTGCCAGCAGCTCCAGGGACCTGAACACTGAAGCTTTCTTT. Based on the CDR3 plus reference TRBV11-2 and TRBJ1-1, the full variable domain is EAGVAQSPRYKIIEKRQSVAFWCNPISGHATLYWYQQILGQGPKLLIQFQNNGVVDDSQLPKDRFSAERLKGVDSTLKIQPAKLEDSAVYLCASSSRDLNTEAFFGQGTRLTVV.

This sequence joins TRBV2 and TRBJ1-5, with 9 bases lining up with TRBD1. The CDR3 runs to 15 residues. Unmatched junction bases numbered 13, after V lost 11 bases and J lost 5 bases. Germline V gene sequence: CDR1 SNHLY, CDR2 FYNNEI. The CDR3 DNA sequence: TGTGCCTCTCAGCCCACAGGGGGCAAGGATCAGCCCCAGCATTTT. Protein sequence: CASQPTGGKDQPQHF.

As DNA, the CDR3 is TGTGCCAGCAGTCTGGGGGAGGGCGGGGAGCTGTTTTTT. It encodes CASSLGEGGELFF. The rearrangement links TRBV12-3 or TRBV12-4 to TRBJ2-2; 7 positions match TRBD2. V shed 5 bases, J shed 7 bases, and the junction held 4 bases outside the gene matches. The CDR3 runs to 13 residues.

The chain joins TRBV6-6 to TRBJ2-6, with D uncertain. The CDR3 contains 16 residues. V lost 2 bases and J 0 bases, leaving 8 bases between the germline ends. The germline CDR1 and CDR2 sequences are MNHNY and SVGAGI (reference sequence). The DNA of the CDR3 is TGTGCCAGCAGTTACGGAAAGGGCTCTGGGGCCAACGTCCTGACTTTC. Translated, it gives CASSYGKGSGANVLTF.

DNA of the CDR3: TGTGCCAGCAGCCAAGGTTACGACTATGGCTACACCTTC. It yields the protein CASSQGYDYGYTF. The rearrangement uses TRBV14 and TRBJ1-2; D unresolved. Trimming removed 1 base at V and 3 bases at J, with 6 bases between. The CDR3 loop spans 13 amino acids. Germline loops: CDR1 SGHDN, CDR2 FVKESK.

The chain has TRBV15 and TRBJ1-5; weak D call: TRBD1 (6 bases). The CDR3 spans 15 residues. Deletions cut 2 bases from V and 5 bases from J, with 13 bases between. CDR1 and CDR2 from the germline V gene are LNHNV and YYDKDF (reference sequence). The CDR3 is CATSRSRDTYQPQHF. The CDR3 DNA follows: TGTGCCACCAGCAGATCTCGGGACACCTATCAGCCCCAGCATTTT.

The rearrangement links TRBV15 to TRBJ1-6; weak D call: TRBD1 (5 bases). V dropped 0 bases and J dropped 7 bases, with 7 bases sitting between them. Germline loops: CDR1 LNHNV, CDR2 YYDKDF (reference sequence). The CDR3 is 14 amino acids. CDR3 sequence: CATSRDRDNSPLHF. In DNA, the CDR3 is TGTGCCACCAGCAGAGACAGGGACAATTCACCCCTCCACTTT.

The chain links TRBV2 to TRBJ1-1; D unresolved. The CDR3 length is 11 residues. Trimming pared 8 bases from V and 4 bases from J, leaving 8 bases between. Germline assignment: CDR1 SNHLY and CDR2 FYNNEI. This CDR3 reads CASGRSTEAFF. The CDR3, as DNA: TGTGCCAGCGGGAGGAGCACTGAAGCTTTCTTT. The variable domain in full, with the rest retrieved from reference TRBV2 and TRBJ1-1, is EPEVTQTPSHQVTQMGQEVILRCVPISNHLYFYWYRQILGQKVEFLVSFYNNEISEKSEIFDDQFSVERPDGSNFTLKIRSTKLEDSAMYFCASGRSTEAFFGQGTRLTVV.

The CDR3 coding sequence is TGTGCCAGCAGTCCCGGGACAGCCCGTAGCTCTGGGGCCAACGTCCTGACTTTC. Encoded protein: CASSPGTARSSGANVLTF. V is TRBV27 and J is TRBJ2-6; 7 bases fit TRBD1. V shed 5 bases, J shed 0 bases, and the junction held 10 bases outside the gene matches. The CDR3 sequence is 18 residues long. CDR1 and CDR2 (germline): MNHEY, SMNVEV (reference sequence).

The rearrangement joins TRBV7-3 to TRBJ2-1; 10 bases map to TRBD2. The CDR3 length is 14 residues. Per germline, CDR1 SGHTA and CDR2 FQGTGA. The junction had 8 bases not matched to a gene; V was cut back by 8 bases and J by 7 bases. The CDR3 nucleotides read TGTGCCAGCTCCCGAGCGGGGGGGCAAAATGAGCAGTTCTTC. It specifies CASSRAGGQNEQFF.

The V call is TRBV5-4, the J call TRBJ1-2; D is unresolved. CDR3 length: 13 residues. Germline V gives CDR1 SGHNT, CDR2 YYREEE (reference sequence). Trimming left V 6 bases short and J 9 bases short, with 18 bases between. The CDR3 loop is CASKITGLESYTF. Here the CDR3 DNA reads TGTGCCAGCAAGATAACGGGCCTCGAGAGCTACACCTTC. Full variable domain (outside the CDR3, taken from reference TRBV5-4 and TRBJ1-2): ETGVTQSPTHLIKTRGQQVTLRCSSQSGHNTVSWYQQALGQGPQFIFQYYREEENGRGNFPPRFSGLQFPNYSSELNVNALELDDSALYLCASKITGLESYTFGSGTRLTVV.

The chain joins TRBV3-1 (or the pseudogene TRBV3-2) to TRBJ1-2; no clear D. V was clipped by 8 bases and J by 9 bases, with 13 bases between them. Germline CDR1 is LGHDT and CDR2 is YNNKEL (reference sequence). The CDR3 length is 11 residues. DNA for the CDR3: TGTGCCAGCTTCTCGGGTTTCCGCTACACCTTC. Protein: CASFSGFRYTF.

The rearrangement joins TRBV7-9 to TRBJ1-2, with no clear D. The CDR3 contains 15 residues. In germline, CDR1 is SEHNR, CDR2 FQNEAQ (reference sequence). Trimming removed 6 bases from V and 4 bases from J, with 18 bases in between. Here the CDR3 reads CASSSQPGSSYGYTF. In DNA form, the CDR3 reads TGTGCCAGCAGTTCACAGCCCGGGTCTTCCTATGGCTACACCTTC.

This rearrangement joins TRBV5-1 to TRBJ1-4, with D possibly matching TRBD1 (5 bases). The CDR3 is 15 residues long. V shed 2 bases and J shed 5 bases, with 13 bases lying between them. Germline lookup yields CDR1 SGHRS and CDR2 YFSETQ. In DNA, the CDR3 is TGCGCCAGCAGCTTTGAGGGGATCAAAAATGAAAAACTGTTTTTT. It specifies CASSFEGIKNEKLFF.

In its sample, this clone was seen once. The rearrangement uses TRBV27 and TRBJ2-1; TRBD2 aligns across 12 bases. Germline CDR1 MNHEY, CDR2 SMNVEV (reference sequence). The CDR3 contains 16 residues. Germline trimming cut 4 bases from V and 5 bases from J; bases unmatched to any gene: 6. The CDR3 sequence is CASSSSLAGGDNEQFF. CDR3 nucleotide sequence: TGTGCCAGCAGTTCCTCCCTAGCGGGAGGGGACAATGAGCAGTTCTTC.

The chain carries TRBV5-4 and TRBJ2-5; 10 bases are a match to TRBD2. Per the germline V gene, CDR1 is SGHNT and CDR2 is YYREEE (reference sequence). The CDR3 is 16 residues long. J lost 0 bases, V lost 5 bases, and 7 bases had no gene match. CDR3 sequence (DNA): TGTGCCAGCAGATCTAGCGGGGGCACGTACCAAGAGACCCAGTACTTC. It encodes CASRSSGGTYQETQYF.

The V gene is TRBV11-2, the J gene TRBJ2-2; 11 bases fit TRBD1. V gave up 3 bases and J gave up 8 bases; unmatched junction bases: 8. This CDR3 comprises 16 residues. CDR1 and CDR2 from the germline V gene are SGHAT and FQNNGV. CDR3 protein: CASSFKDRGLRGELFF. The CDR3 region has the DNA TGTGCCAGCAGCTTTAAGGACAGGGGGCTTAGGGGGGAGCTGTTTTTT.

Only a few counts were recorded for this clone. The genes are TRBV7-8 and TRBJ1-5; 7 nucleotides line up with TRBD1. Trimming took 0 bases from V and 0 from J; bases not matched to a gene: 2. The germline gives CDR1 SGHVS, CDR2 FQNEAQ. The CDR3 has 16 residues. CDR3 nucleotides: TGTGCCAGCAGCTTAGCGGGACAGACTAGCAATCAGCCCCAGCATTTT. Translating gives CASSLAGQTSNQPQHF.

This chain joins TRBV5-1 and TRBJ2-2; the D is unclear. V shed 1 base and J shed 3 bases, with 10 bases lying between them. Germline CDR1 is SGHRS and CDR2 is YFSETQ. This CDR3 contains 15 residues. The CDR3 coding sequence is TGCGCCAGCAGCTTGCAGCTAGGTGACACCGGGGAGCTGTTTTTT. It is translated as CASSLQLGDTGELFF.

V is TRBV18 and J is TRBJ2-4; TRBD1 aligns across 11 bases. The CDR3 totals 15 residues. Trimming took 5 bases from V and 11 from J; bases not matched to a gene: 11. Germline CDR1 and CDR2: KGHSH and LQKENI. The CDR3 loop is CASSNRPGQGDVQYF. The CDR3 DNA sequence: TGTGCCAGCTCAAATAGACCGGGACAGGGGGACGTTCAGTACTTC.

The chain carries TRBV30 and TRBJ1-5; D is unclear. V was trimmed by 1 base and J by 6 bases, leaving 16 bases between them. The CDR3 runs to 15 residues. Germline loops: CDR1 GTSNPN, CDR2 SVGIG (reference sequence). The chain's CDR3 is CAWSGAGRGGQPQHF. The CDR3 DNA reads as TGTGCCTGGAGTGGTGCCGGGCGAGGCGGTCAGCCCCAGCATTTT. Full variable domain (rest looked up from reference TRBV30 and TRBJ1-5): SQTIHQWPATLVQPVGSPLSLECTVEGTSNPNLYWYRQAAGRGLQLLFYSVGIGQISSEVPQNLSASRPQDRQFILSSKKLLLSDSGFYLCAWSGAGRGGQPQHFGDGTRLSIL.

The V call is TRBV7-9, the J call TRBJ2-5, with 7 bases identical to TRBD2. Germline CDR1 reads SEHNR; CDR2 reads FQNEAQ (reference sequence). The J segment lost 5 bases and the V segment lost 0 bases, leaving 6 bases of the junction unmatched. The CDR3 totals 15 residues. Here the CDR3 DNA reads TGTGCCAGCAGCTTAGCCCGGACTAGGGGCGAGACCCAGTACTTC. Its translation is CASSLARTRGETQYF.